This TCR beta chain was obtained from a study of radiotherapy plus CTLA-4 blockade in lung cancer. Clones were sequenced by immunoSEQ multiplex PCR, and TCRdb holds only the in-frame ones, with some missing. The sample has 45,000 to 60,000 clones; around 79% are singletons. The V gene end was trimmed by 8 bases and the J gene end by 12 bases; junction bases not matched to a gene: 6. The CDR3 has 12 amino acids. The V gene's germline CDR1 is SNHLY and CDR2 FYNNEI. The V gene is TRBV2, the J gene TRBJ1-6; 8 bases match TRBD1. This specimen consisted of peripheral blood, obtained from a patient treated with radiotherapy plus ipilimumab. The sequence was collected from a human donor with non-small cell lung cancer who had a complete response to radiotherapy plus ipilimumab. For the CDR3, the DNA is TGTGCCAGCGAAACAGGGGGACGACCCCTCCACTTT. This gives the protein CASETGGRPLHF.